This T cell receptor beta chain was documented in a study of blood T cell repertoires in COVID-19. Looked up from germline, CDR1 is SGDLS and CDR2 is YYNGEE. The CDR3 sequence is 15 residues long. After removal of 3 bases from V and 4 bases from J, the junction contained 7 bases not matched to a gene. The method was immunoSEQ multiplex PCR; TCRdb's version includes in-frame clones alone and lacks a portion of them. This table has 250,000 to 400,000 clones, about 87% appearing once. The chain combines TRBV9 with TRBJ1-1; TRBD1 matches 9 bases. Sequences were obtained from peripheral blood. The TCR sequence derives from a woman in her 30s with COVID-19, enrolled during active disease. CDR3 in DNA: TGTGCCAGCAGCGACCGACAGGGGGTATTCACTGAAGCTTTCTTT. Protein: CASSDRQGVFTEAFF.